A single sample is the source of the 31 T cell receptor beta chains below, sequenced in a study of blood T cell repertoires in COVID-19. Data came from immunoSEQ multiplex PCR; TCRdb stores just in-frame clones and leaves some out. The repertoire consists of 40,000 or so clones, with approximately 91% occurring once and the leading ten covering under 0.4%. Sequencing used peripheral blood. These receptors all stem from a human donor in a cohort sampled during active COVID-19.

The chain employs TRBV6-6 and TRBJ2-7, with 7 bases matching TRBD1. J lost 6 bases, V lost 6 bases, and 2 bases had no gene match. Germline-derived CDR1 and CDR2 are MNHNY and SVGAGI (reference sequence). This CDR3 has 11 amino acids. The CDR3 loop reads CASRTGIEQYF. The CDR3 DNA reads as TGTGCCAGCAGGACAGGGATCGAGCAGTACTTC.

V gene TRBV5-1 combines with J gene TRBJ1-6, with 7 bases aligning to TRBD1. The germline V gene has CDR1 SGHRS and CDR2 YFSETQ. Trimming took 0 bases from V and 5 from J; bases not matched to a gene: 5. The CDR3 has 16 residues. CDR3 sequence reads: CASSLAGQSNNSPLHF. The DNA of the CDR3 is TGCGCCAGCAGCTTGGCGGGACAGTCCAATAATTCACCCCTCCACTTT.

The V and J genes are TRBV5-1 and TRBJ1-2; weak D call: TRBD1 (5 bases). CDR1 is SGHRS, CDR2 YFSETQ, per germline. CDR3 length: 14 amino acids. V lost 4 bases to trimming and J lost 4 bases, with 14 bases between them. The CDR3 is CASSPVGTGYGYTF. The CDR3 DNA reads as TGCGCCAGCAGCCCAGTCGGGACTGGCTATGGCTACACCTTC. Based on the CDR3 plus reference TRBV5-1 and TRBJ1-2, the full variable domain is KAGVTQTPRYLIKTRGQQVTLSCSPISGHRSVSWYQQTPGQGLQFLFEYFSETQRNKGNFPGRFSGRQFSNSRSEMNVSTLELGDSALYLCASSPVGTGYGYTFGSGTRLTVV.

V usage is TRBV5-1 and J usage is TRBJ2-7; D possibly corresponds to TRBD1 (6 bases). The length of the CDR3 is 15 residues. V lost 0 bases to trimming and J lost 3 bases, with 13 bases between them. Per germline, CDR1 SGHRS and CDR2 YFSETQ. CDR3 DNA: TGCGCCAGCAGCTTGGAGGCAGGGGTGGACTACGAGCAGTACTTC. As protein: CASSLEAGVDYEQYF.

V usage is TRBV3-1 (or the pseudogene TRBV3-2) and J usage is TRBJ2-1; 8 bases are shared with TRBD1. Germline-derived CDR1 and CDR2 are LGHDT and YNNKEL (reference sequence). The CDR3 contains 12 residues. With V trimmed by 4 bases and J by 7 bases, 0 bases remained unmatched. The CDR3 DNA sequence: TGTGCCAGCAGCCGGACAGGGAATGAGCAGTTCTTC. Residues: CASSRTGNEQFF.

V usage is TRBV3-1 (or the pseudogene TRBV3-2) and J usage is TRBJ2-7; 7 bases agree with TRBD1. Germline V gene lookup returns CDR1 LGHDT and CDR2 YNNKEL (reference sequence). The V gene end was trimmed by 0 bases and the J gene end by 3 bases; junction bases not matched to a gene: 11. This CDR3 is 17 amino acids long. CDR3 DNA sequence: TGTGCCAGCAGCCAAGATCTCTTGGGACAGCAATTCTACGAGCAGTACTTC. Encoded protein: CASSQDLLGQQFYEQYF.

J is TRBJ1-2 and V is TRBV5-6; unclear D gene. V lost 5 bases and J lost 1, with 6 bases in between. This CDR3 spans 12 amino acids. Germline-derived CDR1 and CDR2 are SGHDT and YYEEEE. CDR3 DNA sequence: TGTGCCAGCAGGGAGGGTAACTATGGCTACACCTTC. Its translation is CASREGNYGYTF.

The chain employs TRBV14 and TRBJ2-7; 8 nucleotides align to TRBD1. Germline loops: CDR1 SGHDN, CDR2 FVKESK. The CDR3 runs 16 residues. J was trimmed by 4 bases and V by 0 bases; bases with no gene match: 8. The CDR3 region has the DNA TGTGCCAGCAGCCAAGATAGCGGACAGGGACGGTACGAGCAGTACTTC. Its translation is CASSQDSGQGRYEQYF.

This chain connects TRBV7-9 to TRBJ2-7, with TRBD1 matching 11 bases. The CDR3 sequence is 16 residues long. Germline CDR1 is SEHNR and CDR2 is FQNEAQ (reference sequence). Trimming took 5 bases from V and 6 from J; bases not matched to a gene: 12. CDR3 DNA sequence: TGTGCCAGCAGCGAGAGTGGACAGGGGGCGTCCAGCGAGCAGTACTTC. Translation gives CASSESGQGASSEQYF.

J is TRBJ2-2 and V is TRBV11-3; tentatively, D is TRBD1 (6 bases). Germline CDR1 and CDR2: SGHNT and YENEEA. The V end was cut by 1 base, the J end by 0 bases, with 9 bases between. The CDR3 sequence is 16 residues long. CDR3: CASSLGDRTNTGELFF. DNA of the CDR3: TGTGCCAGCAGCTTAGGTGACAGGACGAACACCGGGGAGCTGTTTTTT.

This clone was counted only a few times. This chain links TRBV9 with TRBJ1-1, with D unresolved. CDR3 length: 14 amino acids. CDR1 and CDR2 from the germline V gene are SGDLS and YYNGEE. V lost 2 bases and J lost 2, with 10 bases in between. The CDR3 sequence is CASSVSGRNTEAFF. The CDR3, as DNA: TGTGCCAGCAGCGTTTCCGGGAGAAACACTGAAGCTTTCTTT.

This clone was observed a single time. The CDR3, as DNA: TGCGCCAGCAGCCAAGATTTCCGTACAGAGCAGGAGACCCAGTACTTC. It specifies CASSQDFRTEQETQYF. The genes are TRBV4-3 and TRBJ2-5; D is unclear. The CDR3 consists of 16 residues. Germline-derived CDR1 and CDR2 are LGHNA and YSLEER. Trimming removed 0 bases from V and 5 bases from J, with 16 bases in between.

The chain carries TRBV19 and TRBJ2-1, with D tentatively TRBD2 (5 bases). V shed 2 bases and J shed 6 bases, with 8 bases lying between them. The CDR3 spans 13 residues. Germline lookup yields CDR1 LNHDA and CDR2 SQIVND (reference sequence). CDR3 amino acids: CASSILSGNEQFF. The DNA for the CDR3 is TGTGCCAGTAGTATATTGAGCGGCAATGAGCAGTTCTTC.

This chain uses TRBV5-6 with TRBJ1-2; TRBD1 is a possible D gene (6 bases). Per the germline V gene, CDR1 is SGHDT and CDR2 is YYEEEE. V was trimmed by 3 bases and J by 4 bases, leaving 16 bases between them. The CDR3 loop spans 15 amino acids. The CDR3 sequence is CASSSVQGGGYGYTF. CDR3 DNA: TGTGCCAGCAGCTCCGTACAGGGTGGAGGCTATGGCTACACCTTC.

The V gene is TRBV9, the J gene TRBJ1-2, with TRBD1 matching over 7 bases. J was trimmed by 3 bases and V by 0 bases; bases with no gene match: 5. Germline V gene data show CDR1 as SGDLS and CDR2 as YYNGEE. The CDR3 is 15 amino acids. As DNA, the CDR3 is TGTGCCAGCAGCGTAGCACAGGGGAAAGACTATGGCTACACCTTC. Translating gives CASSVAQGKDYGYTF. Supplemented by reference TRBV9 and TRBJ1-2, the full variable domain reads DSGVTQTPKHLITATGQRVTLRCSPRSGDLSVYWYQQSLDQGLQFLIQYYNGEERAKGNILERFSAQQFPDLHSELNLSSLELGDSALYFCASSVAQGKDYGYTFGSGTRLTVV.

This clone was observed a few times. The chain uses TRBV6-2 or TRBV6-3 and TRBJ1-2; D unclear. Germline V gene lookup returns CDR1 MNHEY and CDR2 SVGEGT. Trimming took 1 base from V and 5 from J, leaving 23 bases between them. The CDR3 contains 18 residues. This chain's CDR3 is CASSYLPKDWLARYGYTF. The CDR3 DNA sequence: TGTGCCAGCAGTTACTTGCCCAAGGACTGGCTCGCACGGTATGGCTACACCTTC.

CDR3 residues: CASSYAGIETQYF. Here the CDR3 DNA reads TGTGCCAGCAGTTACGCGGGGATTGAGACCCAGTACTTC. The chain employs TRBV6-6 and TRBJ2-5; a weak D match, TRBD2 (6 bases). The CDR3 is 13 amino acids. V was clipped by 2 bases and J by 5 bases, with 9 bases between them. Germline V gene sequence: CDR1 MNHNY, CDR2 SVGAGI (reference sequence).

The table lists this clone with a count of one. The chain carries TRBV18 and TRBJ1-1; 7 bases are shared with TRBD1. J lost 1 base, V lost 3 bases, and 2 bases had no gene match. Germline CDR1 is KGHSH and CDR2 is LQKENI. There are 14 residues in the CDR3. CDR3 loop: CASSPGQPNTEAFF. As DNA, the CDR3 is TGTGCCAGCTCACCGGGACAGCCGAACACTGAAGCTTTCTTT.

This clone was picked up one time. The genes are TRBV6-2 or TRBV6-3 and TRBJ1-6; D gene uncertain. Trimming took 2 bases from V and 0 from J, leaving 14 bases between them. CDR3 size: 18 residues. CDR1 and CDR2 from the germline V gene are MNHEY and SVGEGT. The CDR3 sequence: CASSYGRAQISYNSPLHF. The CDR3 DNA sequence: TGTGCCAGCAGTTACGGGAGGGCCCAGATCTCCTATAATTCACCCCTCCACTTT.

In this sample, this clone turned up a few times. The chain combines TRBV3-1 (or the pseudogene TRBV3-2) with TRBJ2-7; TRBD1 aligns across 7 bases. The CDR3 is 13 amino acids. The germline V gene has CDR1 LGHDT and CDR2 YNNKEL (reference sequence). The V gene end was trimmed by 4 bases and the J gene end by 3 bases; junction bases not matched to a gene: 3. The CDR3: CASSPGQYYEQYF. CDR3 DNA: TGTGCCAGCAGCCCGGGACAGTACTACGAGCAGTACTTC.

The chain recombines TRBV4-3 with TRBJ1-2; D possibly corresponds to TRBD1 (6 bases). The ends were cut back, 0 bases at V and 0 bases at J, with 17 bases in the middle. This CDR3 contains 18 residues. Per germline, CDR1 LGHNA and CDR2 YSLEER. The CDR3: CASSQDPLGTTTNYGYTF. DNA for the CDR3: TGCGCCAGCAGCCAAGACCCCCTCGGGACAACCACTAACTATGGCTACACCTTC.

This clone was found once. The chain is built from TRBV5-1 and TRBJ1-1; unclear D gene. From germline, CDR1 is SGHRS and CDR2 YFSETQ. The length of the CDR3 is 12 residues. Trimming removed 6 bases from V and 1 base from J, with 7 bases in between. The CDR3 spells CASNGGNTEAFF. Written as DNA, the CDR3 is TGCGCCAGCAACGGTGGGAACACTGAAGCTTTCTTT.

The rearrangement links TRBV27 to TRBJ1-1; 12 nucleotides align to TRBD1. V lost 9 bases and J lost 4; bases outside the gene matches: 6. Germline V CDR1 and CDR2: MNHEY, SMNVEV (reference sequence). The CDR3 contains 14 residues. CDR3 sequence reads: CASGTGGAGTEAFF. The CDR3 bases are TGTGCCAGTGGGACAGGGGGCGCCGGCACTGAAGCTTTCTTT.

CDR3 nucleotides: TGTGCCAGCAGCGCCTACAGACAGGGTGGCTCTGGGGCCAACGTCCTGACTTTC. It is translated as CASSAYRQGGSGANVLTF. This chain joins TRBV11-2 and TRBJ2-6, with TRBD1 matching over 7 bases. The V gene end was trimmed by 5 bases and the J gene end by 0 bases; junction bases not matched to a gene: 10. Germline CDR1 reads SGHAT; CDR2 reads FQNNGV. The CDR3 totals 18 residues.

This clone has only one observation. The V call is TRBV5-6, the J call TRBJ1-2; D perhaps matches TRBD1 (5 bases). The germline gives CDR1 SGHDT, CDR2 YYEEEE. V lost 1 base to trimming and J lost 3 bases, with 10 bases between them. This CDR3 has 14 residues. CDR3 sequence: CASSLPGLDYGYTF. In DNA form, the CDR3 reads TGTGCCAGCAGCTTGCCAGGGTTGGACTATGGCTACACCTTC.

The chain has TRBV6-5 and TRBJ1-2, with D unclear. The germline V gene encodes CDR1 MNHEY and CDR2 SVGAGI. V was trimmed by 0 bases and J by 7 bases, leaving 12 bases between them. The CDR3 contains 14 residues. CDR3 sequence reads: CASSYSSGSGGYTF. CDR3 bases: TGTGCCAGCAGTTACTCATCCGGGTCGGGTGGCTACACCTTC.

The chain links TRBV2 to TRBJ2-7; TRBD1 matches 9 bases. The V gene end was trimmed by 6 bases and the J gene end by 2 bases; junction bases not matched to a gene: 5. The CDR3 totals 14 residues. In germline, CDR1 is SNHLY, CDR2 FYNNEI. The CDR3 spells CASRNRGHAYEQYF. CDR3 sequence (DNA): TGTGCCAGCAGGAACAGGGGGCACGCCTACGAGCAGTACTTC.

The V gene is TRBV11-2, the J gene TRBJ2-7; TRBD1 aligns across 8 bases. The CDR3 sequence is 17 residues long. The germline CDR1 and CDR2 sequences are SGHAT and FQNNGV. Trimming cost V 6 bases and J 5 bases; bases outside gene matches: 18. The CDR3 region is CASRATRGSTGVHEQYF. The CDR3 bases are TGTGCCAGCAGAGCAACTAGGGGGTCGACAGGGGTCCACGAGCAGTACTTC.

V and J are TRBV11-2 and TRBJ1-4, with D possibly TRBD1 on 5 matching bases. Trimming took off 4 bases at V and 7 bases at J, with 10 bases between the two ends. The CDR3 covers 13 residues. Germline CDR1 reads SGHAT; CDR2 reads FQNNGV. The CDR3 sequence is CASSSRRGEKLFF. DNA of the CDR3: TGTGCCAGCAGCTCCCGGAGGGGTGAAAAACTGTTTTTT.

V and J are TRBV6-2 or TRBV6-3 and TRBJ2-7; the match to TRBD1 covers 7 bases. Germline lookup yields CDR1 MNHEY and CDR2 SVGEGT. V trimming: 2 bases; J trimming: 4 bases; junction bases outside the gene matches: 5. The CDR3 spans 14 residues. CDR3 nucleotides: TGTGCCAGCAGTTACGGGACAGACTTTTACGAGCAGTACTTC. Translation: CASSYGTDFYEQYF.

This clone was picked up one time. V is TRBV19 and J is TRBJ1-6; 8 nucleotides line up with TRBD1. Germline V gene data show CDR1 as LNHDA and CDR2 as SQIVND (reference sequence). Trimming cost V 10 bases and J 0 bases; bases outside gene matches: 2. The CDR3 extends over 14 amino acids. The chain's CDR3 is CATQGASYNSPLHF. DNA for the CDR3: TGTGCCACCCAGGGGGCCTCCTATAATTCACCCCTCCACTTT.